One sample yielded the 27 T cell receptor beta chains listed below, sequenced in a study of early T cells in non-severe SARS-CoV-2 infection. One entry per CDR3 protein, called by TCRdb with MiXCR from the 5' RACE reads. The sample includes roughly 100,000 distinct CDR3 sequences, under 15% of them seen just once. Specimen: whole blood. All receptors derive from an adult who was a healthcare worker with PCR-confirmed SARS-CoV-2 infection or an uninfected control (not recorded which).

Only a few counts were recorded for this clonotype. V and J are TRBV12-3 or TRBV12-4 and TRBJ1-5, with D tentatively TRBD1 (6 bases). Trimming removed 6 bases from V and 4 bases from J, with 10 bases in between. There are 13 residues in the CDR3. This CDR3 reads CASSGQPNQPQHF. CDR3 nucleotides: TGTGCCAGCAGCGGACAGCCTAATCAGCCCCAGCATTTT.

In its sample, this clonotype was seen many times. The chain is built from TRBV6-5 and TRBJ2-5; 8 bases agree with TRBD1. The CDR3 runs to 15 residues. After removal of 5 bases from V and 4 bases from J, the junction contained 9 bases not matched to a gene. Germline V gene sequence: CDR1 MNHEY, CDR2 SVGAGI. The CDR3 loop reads CASSTRTGFRETQYF. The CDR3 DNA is TGTGCCAGCAGTACCCGGACAGGGTTTAGAGAGACCCAGTACTTC.

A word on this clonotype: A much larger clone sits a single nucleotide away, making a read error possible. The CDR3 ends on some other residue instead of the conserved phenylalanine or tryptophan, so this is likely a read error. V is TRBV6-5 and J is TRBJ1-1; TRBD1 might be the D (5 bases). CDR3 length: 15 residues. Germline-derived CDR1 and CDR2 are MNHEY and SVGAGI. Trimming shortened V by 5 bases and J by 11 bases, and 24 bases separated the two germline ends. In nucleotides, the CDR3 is TGTGCCAGCAGTAGGCCCATGTCGCTGCGGGGCGAGGCTTTCCTT. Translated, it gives CASSRPMSLRGEAFL.

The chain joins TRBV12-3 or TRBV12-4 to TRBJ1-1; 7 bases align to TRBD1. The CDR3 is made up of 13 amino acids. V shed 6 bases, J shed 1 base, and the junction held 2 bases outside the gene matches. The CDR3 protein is CASRRQGNTEAFF. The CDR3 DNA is TGTGCCAGCAGGAGACAGGGGAACACTGAAGCTTTCTTT.

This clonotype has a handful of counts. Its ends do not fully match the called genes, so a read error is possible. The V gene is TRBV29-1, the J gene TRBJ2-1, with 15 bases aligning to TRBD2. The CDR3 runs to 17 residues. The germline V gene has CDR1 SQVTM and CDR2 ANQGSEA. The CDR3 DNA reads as TGCAGCGTTCTCCCGGGACTAGCGGGAGGATCCTACAATGAGCGGTTCTTC. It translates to CSVLPGLAGGSYNERFF.

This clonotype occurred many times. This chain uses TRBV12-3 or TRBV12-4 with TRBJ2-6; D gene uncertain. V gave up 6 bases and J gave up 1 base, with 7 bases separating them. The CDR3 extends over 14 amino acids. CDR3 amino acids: CASSLLSGANVLTF. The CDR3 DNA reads TGTGCCAGCAGCCTGCTTTCTGGGGCCAACGTCCTGACTTTC.

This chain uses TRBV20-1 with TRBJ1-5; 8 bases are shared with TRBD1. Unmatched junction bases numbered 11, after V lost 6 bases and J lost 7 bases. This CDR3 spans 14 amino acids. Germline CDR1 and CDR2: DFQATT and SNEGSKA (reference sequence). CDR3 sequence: CSATSGQGIQPQHF. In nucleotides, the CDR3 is TGCAGTGCAACCAGCGGACAGGGTATCCAGCCCCAGCATTTT.

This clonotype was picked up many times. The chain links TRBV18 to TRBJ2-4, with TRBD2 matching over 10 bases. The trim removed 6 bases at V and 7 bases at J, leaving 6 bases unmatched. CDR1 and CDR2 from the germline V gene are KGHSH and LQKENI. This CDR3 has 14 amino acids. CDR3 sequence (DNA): TGTGCCAGCTCGGGGCTAGCGGGAGTTAACATTCAGTACTTC. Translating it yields CASSGLAGVNIQYF.

CDR3 DNA: TGTGCCTGGAGTAGAGGACAGGGAAATCAGCCCCAGCATTTT. Its protein is CAWSRGQGNQPQHF. The rearrangement links TRBV30 to TRBJ1-5; 8 nucleotides agree with TRBD1. Trimming removed 2 bases from V and 4 bases from J; junction bases left unmatched: 4. The CDR3 runs to 14 residues. The germline gives CDR1 GTSNPN, CDR2 SVGIG (reference sequence).

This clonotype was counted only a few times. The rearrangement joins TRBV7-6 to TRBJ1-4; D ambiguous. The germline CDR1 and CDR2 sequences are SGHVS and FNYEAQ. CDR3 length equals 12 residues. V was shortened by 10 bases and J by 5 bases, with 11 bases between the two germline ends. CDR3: CATGAWNEKLFF. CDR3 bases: TGTGCCACCGGAGCATGGAATGAAAAACTGTTTTTT. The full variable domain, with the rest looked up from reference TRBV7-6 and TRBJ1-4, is GAGVSQSPRYKVTKRGQDVALRCDPISGHVSLYWYRQALGQGPEFLTYFNYEAQQDKSGLPNDRFSAERPEGSISTLTIQRTEQRDSAMYRCATGAWNEKLFFGSGTQLSVL.

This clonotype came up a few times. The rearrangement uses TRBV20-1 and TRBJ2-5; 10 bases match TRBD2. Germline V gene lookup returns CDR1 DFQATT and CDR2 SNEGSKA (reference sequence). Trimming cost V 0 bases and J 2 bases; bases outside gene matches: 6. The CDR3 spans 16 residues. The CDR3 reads CSARDWDSGGQETQYF. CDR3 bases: TGCAGTGCTAGAGATTGGGATAGCGGGGGGCAAGAGACCCAGTACTTC.

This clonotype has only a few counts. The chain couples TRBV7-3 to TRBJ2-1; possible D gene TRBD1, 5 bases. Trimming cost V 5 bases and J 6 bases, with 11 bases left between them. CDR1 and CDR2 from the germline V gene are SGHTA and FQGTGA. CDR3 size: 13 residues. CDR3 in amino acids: CASSQGSSNEQFF. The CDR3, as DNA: TGTGCCAGCAGCCAGGGTAGCTCCAATGAGCAGTTCTTC.

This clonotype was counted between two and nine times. The CDR3 coding sequence is TGTGCCAGCAGCTTATCTGCGGGAGGCTACGAGCAGTACTTC. Its protein product is CASSLSAGGYEQYF. V is TRBV7-2 and J is TRBJ2-7; 8 nucleotides align to TRBD2. The germline V gene has CDR1 SGHTA and CDR2 FQGNSA. V was clipped by 2 bases and J by 3 bases; unmatched bases: 3. The CDR3 contains 14 residues.

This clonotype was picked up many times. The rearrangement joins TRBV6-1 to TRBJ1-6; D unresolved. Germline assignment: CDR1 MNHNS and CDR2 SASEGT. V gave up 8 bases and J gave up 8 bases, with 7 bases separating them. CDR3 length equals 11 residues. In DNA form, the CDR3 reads TGTGCCAGCGAAGCTCATTCACCCCTCCACTTT. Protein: CASEAHSPLHF.

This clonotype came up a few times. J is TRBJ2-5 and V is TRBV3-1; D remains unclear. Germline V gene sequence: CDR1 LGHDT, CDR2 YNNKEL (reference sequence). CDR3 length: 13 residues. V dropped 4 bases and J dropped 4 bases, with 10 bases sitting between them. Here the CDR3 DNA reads TGTGCCAGCAGCCCCGAATCCGGAGAGACCCAGTACTTC. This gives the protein CASSPESGETQYF.

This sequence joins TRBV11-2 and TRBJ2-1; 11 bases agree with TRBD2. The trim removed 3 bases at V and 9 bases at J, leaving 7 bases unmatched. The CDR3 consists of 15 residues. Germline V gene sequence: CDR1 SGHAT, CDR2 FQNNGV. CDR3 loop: CASSFTSGSYPEQFF. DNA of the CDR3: TGTGCCAGCAGCTTCACTAGCGGGAGTTACCCTGAGCAGTTCTTC.

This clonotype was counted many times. This CDR3 is CASSYQPPRNEQFF. The CDR3 nucleotides read TGTGCCAGCAGTTACCAGCCTCCCCGCAATGAGCAGTTCTTC. The chain recombines TRBV6-2 or TRBV6-3 with TRBJ2-1; no clear D. V was cut by 2 bases and J by 6 bases, with 11 bases left in between. Germline lookup yields CDR1 MNHEY and CDR2 SVGEGT. CDR3 length equals 14 residues.

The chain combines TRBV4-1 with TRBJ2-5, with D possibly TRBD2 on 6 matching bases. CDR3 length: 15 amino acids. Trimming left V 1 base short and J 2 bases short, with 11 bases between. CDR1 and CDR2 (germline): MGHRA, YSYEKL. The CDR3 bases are TGCGCCAGCAGCCAAGTGGAGGGGCCACAAGAGACCCAGTACTTC. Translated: CASSQVEGPQETQYF.

CDR3 protein: CASILSGDTQYF. CDR3 bases: TGTGCCAGCATCCTCAGTGGAGATACGCAGTATTTT. The chain combines TRBV2 with TRBJ2-3; D ambiguous. V gave up 7 bases and J gave up 5 bases, with 10 bases separating them. CDR1 and CDR2 from the germline V gene are SNHLY and FYNNEI. This CDR3 is built from 12 residues.

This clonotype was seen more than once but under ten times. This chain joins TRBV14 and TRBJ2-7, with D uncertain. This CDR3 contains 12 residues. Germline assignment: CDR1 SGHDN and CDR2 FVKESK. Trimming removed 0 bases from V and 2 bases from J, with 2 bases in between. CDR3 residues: CASSQEPYEQYF. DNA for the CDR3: TGTGCCAGCAGCCAAGAACCCTACGAGCAGTACTTC.

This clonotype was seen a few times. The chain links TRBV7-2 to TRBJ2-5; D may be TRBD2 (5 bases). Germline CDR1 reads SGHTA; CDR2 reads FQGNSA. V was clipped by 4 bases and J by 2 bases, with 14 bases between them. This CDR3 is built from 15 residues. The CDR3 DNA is TGTGCCAGCAGCTCCGTGGGCGGGTCACAAGAGACCCAGTACTTC. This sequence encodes CASSSVGGSQETQYF.

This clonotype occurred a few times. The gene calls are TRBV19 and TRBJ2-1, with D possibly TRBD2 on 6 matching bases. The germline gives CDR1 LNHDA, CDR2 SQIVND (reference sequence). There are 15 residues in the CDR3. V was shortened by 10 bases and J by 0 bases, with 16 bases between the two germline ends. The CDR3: CATKPGSLSYNEQFF. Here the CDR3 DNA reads TGTGCCACGAAGCCCGGGAGCCTCTCCTACAATGAGCAGTTCTTC.

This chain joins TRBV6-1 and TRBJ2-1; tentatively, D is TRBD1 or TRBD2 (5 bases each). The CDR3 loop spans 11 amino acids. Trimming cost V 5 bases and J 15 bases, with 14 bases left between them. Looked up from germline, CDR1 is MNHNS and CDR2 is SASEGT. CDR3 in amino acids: CASSQPGRGFF. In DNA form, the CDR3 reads TGTGCCAGCAGTCAACCGGGACGCGGGTTCTTC.

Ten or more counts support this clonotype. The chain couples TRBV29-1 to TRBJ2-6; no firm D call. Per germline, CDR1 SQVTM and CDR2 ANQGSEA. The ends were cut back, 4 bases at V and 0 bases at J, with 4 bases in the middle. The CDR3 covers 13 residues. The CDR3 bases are TGCAGCGTTGCTTTCTCTGGGGCCAACGTCCTGACTTTC. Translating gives CSVAFSGANVLTF.

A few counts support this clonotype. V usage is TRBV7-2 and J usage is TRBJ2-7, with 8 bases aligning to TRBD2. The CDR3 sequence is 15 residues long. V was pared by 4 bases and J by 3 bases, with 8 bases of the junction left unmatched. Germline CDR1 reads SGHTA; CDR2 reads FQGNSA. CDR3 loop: CASSSDRLASYEQYF. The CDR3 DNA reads TGTGCCAGCAGCTCCGATCGACTAGCGAGCTACGAGCAGTACTTC.

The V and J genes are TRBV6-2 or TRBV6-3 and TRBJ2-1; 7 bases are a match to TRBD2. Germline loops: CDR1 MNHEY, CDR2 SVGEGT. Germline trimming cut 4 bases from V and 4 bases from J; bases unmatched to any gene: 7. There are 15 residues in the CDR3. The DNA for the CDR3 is TGTGCCAGCAGTTCCCTAGCGGACTTGTACAATGAGCAGTTCTTC. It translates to CASSSLADLYNEQFF.

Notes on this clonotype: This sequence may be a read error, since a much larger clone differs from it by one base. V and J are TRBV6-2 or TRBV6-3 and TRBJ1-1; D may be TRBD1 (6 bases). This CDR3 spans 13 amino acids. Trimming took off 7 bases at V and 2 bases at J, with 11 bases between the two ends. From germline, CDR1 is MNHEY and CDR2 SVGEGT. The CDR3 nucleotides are TGTGCCAGCAATCCGACAGGAAACACTGAAGCTTTCTTT. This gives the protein CASNPTGNTEAFF.